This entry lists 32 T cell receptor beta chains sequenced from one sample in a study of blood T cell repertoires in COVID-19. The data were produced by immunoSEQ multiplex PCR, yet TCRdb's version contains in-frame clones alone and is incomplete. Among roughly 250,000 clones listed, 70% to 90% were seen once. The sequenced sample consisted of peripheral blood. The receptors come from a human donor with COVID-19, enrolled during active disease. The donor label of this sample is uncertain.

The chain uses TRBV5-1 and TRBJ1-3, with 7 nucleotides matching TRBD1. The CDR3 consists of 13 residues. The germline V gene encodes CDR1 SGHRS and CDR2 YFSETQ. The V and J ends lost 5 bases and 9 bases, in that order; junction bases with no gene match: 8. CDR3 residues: CASRRGQEGTIYF. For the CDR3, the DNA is TGCGCCAGCAGACGAGGACAGGAAGGCACCATATATTTT. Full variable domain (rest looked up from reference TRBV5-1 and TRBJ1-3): KAGVTQTPRYLIKTRGQQVTLSCSPISGHRSVSWYQQTPGQGLQFLFEYFSETQRNKGNFPGRFSGRQFSNSRSEMNVSTLELGDSALYLCASRRGQEGTIYFGEGSWLTVV.

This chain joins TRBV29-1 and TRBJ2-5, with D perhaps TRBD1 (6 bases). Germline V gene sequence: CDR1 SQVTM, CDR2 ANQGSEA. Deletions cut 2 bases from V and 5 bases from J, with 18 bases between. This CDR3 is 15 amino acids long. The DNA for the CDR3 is TGCAGCGTTGAAAGGGTGGGGGCCCAGGAGGAGACCCAGTACTTC. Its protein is CSVERVGAQEETQYF.

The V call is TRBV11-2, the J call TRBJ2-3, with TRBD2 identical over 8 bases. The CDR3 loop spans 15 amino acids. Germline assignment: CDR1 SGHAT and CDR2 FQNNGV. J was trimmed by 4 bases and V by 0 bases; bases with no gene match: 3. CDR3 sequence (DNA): TGTGCCAGCAGCTTAGAAGCGGGAGTCTCAGATACGCAGTATTTT. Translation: CASSLEAGVSDTQYF.

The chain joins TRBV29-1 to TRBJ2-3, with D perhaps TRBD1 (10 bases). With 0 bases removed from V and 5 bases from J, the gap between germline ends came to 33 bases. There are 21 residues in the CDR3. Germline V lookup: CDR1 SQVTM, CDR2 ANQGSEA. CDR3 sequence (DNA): TGCAGCGTTGAAGATTGGGGACAGGGGCCGGCTAGCGGGATTTTAGTAGATACGCAGTATTTT. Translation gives CSVEDWGQGPASGILVDTQYF.

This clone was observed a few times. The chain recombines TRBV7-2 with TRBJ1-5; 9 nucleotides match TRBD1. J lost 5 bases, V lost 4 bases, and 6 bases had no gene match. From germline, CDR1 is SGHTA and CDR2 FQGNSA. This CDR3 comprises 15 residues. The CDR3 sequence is CASSSTGQGYQPQHF. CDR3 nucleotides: TGTGCCAGCAGCTCGACGGGACAGGGTTATCAGCCCCAGCATTTT.

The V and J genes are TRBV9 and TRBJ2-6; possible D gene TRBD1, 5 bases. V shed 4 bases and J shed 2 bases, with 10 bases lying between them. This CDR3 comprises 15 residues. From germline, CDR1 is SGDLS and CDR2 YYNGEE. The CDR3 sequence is CASSTQGTGANVLTF. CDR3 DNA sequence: TGTGCCAGCAGCACTCAGGGTACTGGGGCCAACGTCCTGACTTTC.

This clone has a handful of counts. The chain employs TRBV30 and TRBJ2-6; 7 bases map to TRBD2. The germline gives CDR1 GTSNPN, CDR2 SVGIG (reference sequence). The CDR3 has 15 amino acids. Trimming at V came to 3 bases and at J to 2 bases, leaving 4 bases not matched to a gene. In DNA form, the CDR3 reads TGTGCCTGGAGCCCGGGGGGAACTGGGGCCAACGTCCTGACTTTC. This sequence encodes CAWSPGGTGANVLTF.

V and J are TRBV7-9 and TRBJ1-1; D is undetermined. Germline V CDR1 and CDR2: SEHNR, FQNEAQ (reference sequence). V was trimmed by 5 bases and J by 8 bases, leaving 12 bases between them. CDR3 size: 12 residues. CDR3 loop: CASSPGSWEAFF. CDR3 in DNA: TGTGCCAGCAGCCCGGGATCGTGGGAAGCTTTCTTT.

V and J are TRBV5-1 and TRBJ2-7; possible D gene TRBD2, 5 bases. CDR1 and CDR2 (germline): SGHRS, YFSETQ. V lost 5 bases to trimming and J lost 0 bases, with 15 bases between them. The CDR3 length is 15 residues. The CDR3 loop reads CASRLEAGVSYEQYF. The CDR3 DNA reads TGCGCCAGCAGGCTTGAAGCCGGGGTCTCCTACGAGCAGTACTTC.

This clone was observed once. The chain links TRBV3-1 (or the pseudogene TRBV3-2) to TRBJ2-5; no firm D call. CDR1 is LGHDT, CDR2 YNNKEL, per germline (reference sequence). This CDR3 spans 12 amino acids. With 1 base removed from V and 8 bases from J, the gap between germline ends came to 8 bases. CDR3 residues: CASSQGSSTQYF. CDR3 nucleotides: TGTGCCAGCAGCCAAGGGAGTAGCACCCAGTACTTC.

The DNA for the CDR3 is TGTGCCAGCAGCCTTCGAGGGGGGGTGGGCACAGATACGCAGTATTTT. This gives the protein CASSLRGGVGTDTQYF. This chain links TRBV11-2 with TRBJ2-3; TRBD2 might be the D (7 bases). Germline assignment: CDR1 SGHAT and CDR2 FQNNGV. The CDR3 totals 16 residues. Trimming removed 5 bases at V and 1 base at J, with 16 bases between.

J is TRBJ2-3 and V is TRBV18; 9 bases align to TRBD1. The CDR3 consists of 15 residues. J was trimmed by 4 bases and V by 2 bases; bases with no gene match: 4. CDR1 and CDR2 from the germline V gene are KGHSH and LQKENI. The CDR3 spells CASSPGQGFSDTQYF. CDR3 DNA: TGTGCCAGCTCACCAGGACAGGGGTTCTCAGATACGCAGTATTTT. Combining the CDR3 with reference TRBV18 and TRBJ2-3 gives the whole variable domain NAGVMQNPRHLVRRRGQEARLRCSPMKGHSHVYWYRQLPEEGLKFMVYLQKENIIDESGMPKERFSAEFPKEGPSILRIQQVVRGDSAAYFCASSPGQGFSDTQYFGPGTRLTVL.

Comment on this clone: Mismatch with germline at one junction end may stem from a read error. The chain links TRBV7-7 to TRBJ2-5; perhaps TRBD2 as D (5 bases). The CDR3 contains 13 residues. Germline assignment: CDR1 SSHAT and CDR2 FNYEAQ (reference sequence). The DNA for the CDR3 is TGTGCTAGCACCTTCGGGATTCGGGAGACCCAGTACTTC. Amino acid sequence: CASTFGIRETQYF.

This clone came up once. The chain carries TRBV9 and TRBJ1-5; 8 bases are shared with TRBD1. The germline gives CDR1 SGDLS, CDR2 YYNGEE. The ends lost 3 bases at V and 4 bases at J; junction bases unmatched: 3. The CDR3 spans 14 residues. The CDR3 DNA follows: TGTGCCAGCAGCGCACAGGGGGGAAATCAGCCCCAGCATTTT. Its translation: CASSAQGGNQPQHF.

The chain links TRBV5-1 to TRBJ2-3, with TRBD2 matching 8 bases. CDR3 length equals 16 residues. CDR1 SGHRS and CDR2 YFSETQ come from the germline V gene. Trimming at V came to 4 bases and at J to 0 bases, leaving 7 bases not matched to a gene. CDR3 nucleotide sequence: TGCGCCAGCAGCCCCGGGGGGGGCGTCAGCACAGATACGCAGTATTTT. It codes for CASSPGGGVSTDTQYF.

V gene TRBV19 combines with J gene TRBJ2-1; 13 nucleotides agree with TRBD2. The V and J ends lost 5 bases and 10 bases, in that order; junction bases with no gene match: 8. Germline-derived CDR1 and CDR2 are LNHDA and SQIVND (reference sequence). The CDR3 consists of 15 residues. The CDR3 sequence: CASSSGLAGPREQFF. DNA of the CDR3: TGTGCCAGTAGTTCGGGACTAGCGGGACCCAGGGAGCAGTTCTTC.

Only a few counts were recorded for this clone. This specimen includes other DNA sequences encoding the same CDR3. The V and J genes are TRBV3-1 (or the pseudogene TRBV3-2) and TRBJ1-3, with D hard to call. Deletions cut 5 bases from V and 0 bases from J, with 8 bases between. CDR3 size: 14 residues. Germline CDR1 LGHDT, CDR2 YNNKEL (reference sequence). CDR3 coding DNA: TGTGCCAGCAGCTTTCGGGACTCTGGAAACACCATATATTTT. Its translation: CASSFRDSGNTIYF.

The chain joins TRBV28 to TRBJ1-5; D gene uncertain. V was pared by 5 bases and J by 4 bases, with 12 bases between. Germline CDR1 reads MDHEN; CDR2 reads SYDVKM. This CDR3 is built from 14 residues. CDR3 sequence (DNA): TGTGCCAGCAGTCGCCAGGATGGAAATCAGCCCCAGCATTTT. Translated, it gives CASSRQDGNQPQHF.

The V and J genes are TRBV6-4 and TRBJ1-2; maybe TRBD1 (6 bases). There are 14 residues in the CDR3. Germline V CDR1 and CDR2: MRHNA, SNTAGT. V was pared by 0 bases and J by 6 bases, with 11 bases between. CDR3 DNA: TGTGCCAGCAGTGACTCGGCGGACAGCCATGGCTACACCTTC. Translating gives CASSDSADSHGYTF.

The CDR3 protein is CASSPQGSPYNEQFF. CDR3 DNA sequence: TGTGCCAGCAGCCCACAGGGAAGTCCCTACAATGAGCAGTTCTTC. The V and J genes are TRBV7-3 and TRBJ2-1; D perhaps matches TRBD1 (6 bases). The CDR3 loop spans 15 amino acids. V was clipped by 5 bases and J by 2 bases, with 13 bases between them. The germline CDR1 and CDR2 sequences are SGHTA and FQGTGA.

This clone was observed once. The CDR3 loop is CASSLGTGGIYEQYF. The CDR3 coding sequence is TGTGCCAGCAGCTTAGGAACAGGGGGCATTTACGAGCAGTACTTC. The chain combines TRBV5-4 with TRBJ2-7, with 9 bases that match TRBD1. The CDR3 is 15 amino acids. Germline CDR1 reads SGHNT; CDR2 reads YYREEE (reference sequence). Unmatched junction bases numbered 7, after V lost 2 bases and J lost 4 bases.

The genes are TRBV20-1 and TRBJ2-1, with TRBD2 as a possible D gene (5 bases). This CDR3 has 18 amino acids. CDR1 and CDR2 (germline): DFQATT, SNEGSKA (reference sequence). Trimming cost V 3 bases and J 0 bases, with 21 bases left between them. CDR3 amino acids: CSASEGRVLASSYNEQFF. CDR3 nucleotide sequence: TGCAGTGCTAGTGAGGGTCGGGTCTTAGCGAGCTCCTACAATGAGCAGTTCTTC.

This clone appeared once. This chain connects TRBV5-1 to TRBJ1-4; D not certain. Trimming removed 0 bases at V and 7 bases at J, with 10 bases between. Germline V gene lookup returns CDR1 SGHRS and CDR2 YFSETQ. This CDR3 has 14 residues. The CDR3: CASSLDAQAEKLFF. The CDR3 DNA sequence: TGCGCCAGCAGCTTGGATGCCCAGGCTGAAAAACTGTTTTTT.

CDR3 loop: CASSLQGVSDEKLFF. CDR3 sequence (DNA): TGTGCCAGCAGCTTACAAGGGGTTTCAGATGAAAAACTGTTTTTT. V and J are TRBV7-2 and TRBJ1-4; TRBD1 is a possible D gene (5 bases). Germline lookup yields CDR1 SGHTA and CDR2 FQGNSA. The CDR3 contains 15 residues. V was clipped by 2 bases and J by 6 bases, with 13 bases between them. Variable domain in full (rest from reference TRBV7-2 and TRBJ1-4): GAGVSQSPSNKVTEKGKDVELRCDPISGHTALYWYRQSLGQGLEFLIYFQGNSAPDKSGLPSDRFSAERTGGSVSTLTIQRTQQEDSAVYLCASSLQGVSDEKLFFGSGTQLSVL.

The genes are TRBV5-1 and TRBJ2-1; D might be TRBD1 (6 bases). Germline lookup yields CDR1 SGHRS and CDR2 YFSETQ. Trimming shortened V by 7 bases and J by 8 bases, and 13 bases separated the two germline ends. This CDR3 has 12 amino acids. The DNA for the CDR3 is TGCGCCAGCTCAACCAGGGGCGATGAGCAGTTCTTC. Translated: CASSTRGDEQFF.

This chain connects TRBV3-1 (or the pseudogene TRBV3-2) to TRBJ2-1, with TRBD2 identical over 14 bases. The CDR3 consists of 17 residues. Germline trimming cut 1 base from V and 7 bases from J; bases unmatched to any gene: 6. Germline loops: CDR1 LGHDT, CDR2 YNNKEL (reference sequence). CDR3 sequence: CASSQAGTSGSRNEQFF. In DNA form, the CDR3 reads TGTGCCAGCAGCCAAGCGGGGACTAGCGGGAGCCGGAATGAGCAGTTCTTC.

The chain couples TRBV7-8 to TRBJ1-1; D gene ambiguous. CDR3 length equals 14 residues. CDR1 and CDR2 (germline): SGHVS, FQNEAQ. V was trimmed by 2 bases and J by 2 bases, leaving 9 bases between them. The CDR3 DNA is TGTGCCAGCAGCTTAAACCGGGGAAACACTGAAGCTTTCTTT. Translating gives CASSLNRGNTEAFF.

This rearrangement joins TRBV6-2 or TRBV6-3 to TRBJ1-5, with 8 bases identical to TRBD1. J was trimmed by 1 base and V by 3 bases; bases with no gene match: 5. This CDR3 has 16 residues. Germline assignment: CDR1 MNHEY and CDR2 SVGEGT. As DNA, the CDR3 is TGTGCCAGCAGTTATTCAGGGGGCGCAAGCAATCAGCCCCAGCATTTT. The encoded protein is CASSYSGGASNQPQHF.

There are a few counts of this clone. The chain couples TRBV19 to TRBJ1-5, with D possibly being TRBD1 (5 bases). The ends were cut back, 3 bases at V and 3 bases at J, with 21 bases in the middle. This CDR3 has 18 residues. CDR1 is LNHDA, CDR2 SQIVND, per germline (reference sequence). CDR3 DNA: TGTGCCAGTAGTATCCCAATACCGACGGGGGGATACAATCAGCCCCAGCATTTT. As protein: CASSIPIPTGGYNQPQHF.

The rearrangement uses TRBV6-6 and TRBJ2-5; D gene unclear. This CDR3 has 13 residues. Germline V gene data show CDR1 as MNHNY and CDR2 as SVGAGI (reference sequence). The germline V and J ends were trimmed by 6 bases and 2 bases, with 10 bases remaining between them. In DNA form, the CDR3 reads TGTGCCAGCAGACCCGGGTCTCAAGAGACCCAGTACTTC. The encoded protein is CASRPGSQETQYF.

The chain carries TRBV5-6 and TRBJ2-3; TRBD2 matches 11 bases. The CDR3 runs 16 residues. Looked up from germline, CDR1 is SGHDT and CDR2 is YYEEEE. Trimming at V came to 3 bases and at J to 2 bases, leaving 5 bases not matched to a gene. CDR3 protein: CASSSGTSGFTDTQYF. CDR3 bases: TGTGCCAGCAGCTCCGGGACTAGCGGTTTCACAGATACGCAGTATTTT.

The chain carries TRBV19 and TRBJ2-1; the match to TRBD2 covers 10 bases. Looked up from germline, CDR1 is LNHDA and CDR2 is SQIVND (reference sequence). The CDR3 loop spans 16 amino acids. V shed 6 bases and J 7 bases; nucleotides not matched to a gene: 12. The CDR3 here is CASRPQLAGSLNEQFF. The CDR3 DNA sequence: TGTGCCAGTAGGCCTCAACTAGCGGGGTCGTTAAATGAGCAGTTCTTC.